The TCR beta chain described here comes from a study of cytomegalovirus exposure and HLA in healthy donors. Looking at the study overall: Drawn from HLA-typed donors, around 85 million unique TCRs were held in an early data release.

Broader study findings: A later analysis reportedly found that, within productive TCRs, an Asian-associated ancestry cluster had fewer N-insertions than the mean observed across the approximately 690 donors.

There were likely unrecorded immune exposures, though donors were nominally healthy when sampled. The primer mix had 60 Vbeta and 13 Jbeta primers. In the original analysis: Later work found approximately 87 million unique TCR beta chains, with 9.5 million to 12 million shared. Repertoires were generated with immunoSEQ multiplex PCR, while TCRdb's copy carries only in-frame clones and drops some. The V and J calls and the clone size are those of that table, but D and trimming were determined from the DNA. The sample holds fewer than 200,000 clones, approximately 80% seen once. V shed 7 bases and J 5 bases; nucleotides not matched to a gene: 8. Per the germline V gene, CDR1 is SNHLY and CDR2 is FYNNEI. There are 15 residues in the CDR3. A word on this clone: The antigen is undetermined.

Sample: PBMCs. V is TRBV2 and J is TRBJ1-6, with TRBD1 matching 7 bases. This receptor was taken from a woman aged 18-30 years in good health and CMV-seronegative. The CDR3 DNA is TGTGCCAGCAACAGGGGCGGGGTGGATAATTCACCCCTCCACTTT. As protein: CASNRGGVDNSPLHF.